Presented here are 8 T cell receptor beta chains from one specimen sequenced in a study of blood T cell repertoires in COVID-19. Produced via immunoSEQ multiplex PCR; TCRdb's table is partial and in-frame only. The data show around 50,000 clones, around nine tenths seen once. Source material: peripheral blood. All receptors derive from a man aged 55 to 70 with active or convalescent COVID-19.

A few counts support this clone. V and J are TRBV6-5 and TRBJ1-2; 7 positions agree with TRBD1. CDR1 and CDR2 (germline): MNHEY, SVGAGI. V was clipped by 2 bases and J by 0 bases; unmatched bases: 3. This CDR3 spans 15 amino acids. CDR3 DNA: TGTGCCAGCAGTTACGGAGGGACAGCTAACTATGGCTACACCTTC. This encodes CASSYGGTANYGYTF.

This clone was seen just once. V gene TRBV2 combines with J gene TRBJ1-3; a weak D match, TRBD1 (6 bases). There are 15 residues in the CDR3. V shed 2 bases and J shed 3 bases, with 11 bases lying between them. CDR1 and CDR2 from the germline V gene are SNHLY and FYNNEI. Written as DNA, the CDR3 is TGTGCCAGCAGTGAATTGGGGACACTTGGAAACACCATATATTTT. Its translation: CASSELGTLGNTIYF.

The chain couples TRBV27 to TRBJ2-1; 7 bases align to TRBD1. Germline loops: CDR1 MNHEY, CDR2 SMNVEV (reference sequence). This CDR3 contains 15 residues. V was pared by 3 bases and J by 6 bases, with 8 bases of the junction left unmatched. The CDR3 here is CASSFQGQEINEQFF. The CDR3 nucleotides read TGTGCCAGCAGTTTCCAAGGACAGGAGATCAATGAGCAGTTCTTC.

This clone was found a few times. The V and J genes are TRBV5-1 and TRBJ1-1, with D unclear. V was pared by 4 bases and J by 0 bases, with 10 bases between. Germline-derived CDR1 and CDR2 are SGHRS and YFSETQ. This CDR3 has 14 residues. CDR3 in DNA: TGCGCCAGCAGCATACAGACCATGAACACTGAAGCTTTCTTT. It encodes CASSIQTMNTEAFF.

V gene TRBV30 combines with J gene TRBJ2-2; TRBD2 agrees at 11 bases. The V segment lost 4 bases and the J segment 1 base; nucleotides outside the gene matches: 8. The CDR3 spans 17 residues. Germline loops: CDR1 GTSNPN, CDR2 SVGIG (reference sequence). This chain's CDR3 is CAWNPVLAGVNTGELFF. In DNA form, the CDR3 reads TGTGCCTGGAATCCGGTACTAGCGGGGGTGAACACCGGGGAGCTGTTTTTT.

This chain links TRBV19 with TRBJ1-2; D not certain. This CDR3 has 12 residues. Deletions cut 9 bases from V and 0 bases from J, with 8 bases between. Germline V CDR1 and CDR2: LNHDA, SQIVND (reference sequence). The CDR3: CASLTTNYGYTF. DNA of the CDR3: TGTGCCAGCCTGACAACTAACTATGGCTACACCTTC.

The chain joins TRBV10-3 to TRBJ1-4; D is uncertain. The V gene's germline CDR1 is ENHRY and CDR2 SYGVKD. Trimming took 7 bases from V and 4 from J, leaving 10 bases between them. The CDR3 has 13 residues. The CDR3 spells CAIKEGLNEKLFF. CDR3 DNA: TGTGCCATCAAGGAGGGCCTTAATGAAAAACTGTTTTTT.

The chain employs TRBV5-1 and TRBJ1-1; TRBD1 aligns across 8 bases. V dropped 1 base and J dropped 1; count of bases not matched to a gene: 6. The CDR3 has 16 amino acids. The germline V gene encodes CDR1 SGHRS and CDR2 YFSETQ. This chain's CDR3 is CASSLSITGGNTEAFF. Here the CDR3 DNA reads TGCGCCAGCAGCTTGTCGATAACAGGGGGGAACACTGAAGCTTTCTTT.